One and the same sample provided the 29 T cell receptor beta chains below, sequenced in a study of T-cell memory formation after mild COVID-19. TCRdb reprocessed the 5' RACE reads via MiXCR and lists one record per CDR3 protein. This table has about 360,000 distinct CDR3 sequences, 13% to 15% appearing once. The sequenced sample consisted of PBMCs or a T cell subset sorted from them (not recorded which). These receptors came from a man aged 18 to 35 who had mild COVID-19 (a few samples of this study predate the infection). Cell type and time point are not known.

The sample holds many counts of this clonotype. The chain employs TRBV12-3 or TRBV12-4 and TRBJ2-3; perhaps TRBD1 as D (6 bases). Trimming left V 7 bases short and J 6 bases short, with 8 bases between. There are 11 residues in the CDR3. This CDR3 reads CASTDRDTQYF. The CDR3 nucleotides are TGTGCCAGCACAGACAGGGATACGCAGTATTTT.

This clonotype was detected a few times. This chain links TRBV12-3 or TRBV12-4 with TRBJ1-3, with a possible D match to TRBD1 (5 bases). This CDR3 comprises 15 residues. Between the trimmed V and J ends, which lost 3 bases and 9 bases, there was a span of 18 bases. CDR3 sequence: CASSLRGWVWSTIYF. The DNA for the CDR3 is TGTGCCAGCAGTTTGCGGGGCTGGGTTTGGAGCACCATATATTTT.

This clonotype was counted ten times or more. The V and J genes are TRBV20-1 and TRBJ2-1, with 10 bases identical to TRBD1. CDR1 and CDR2 (germline): DFQATT, SNEGSKA (reference sequence). Trimming removed 3 bases from V and 5 bases from J; junction bases left unmatched: 7. The CDR3 is 15 amino acids. In DNA form, the CDR3 reads TGCAGTGCTAGCGGCGGGACAGGGGAAAACAATGAGCAGTTCTTC. This translates into CSASGGTGENNEQFF.

This clonotype was recorded at least ten times. The CDR3 DNA sequence: TGCAGTGCTAGCGGGGGGAAAGATACGCAGTATTTT. Its protein product is CSASGGKDTQYF. The chain has TRBV20-1 and TRBJ2-3; 7 bases are shared with TRBD2. This CDR3 contains 12 residues. Trimming cost V 3 bases and J 5 bases; bases outside gene matches: 2. Germline-derived CDR1 and CDR2 are DFQATT and SNEGSKA (reference sequence).

The chain uses TRBV7-9 and TRBJ2-4; D tentatively fits TRBD1 or TRBD2 (5 bases each). V lost 5 bases to trimming and J lost 5 bases, with 19 bases between them. The CDR3 has 16 amino acids. Germline V gives CDR1 SEHNR, CDR2 FQNEAQ (reference sequence). The CDR3: CASSTTFGGTENIQYF. CDR3 sequence (DNA): TGTGCCAGCAGCACCACCTTTGGTGGGACCGAAAACATTCAGTACTTC.

This clonotype came up a few times. The chain joins TRBV7-9 to TRBJ1-1, with TRBD1 as a possible D gene (6 bases). Trimming cost V 8 bases and J 1 base, with 8 bases left between them. This CDR3 contains 12 residues. Looked up from germline, CDR1 is SEHNR and CDR2 is FQNEAQ (reference sequence). CDR3 coding DNA: TGTGCCAGCGCGGACAGGAACACTGAAGCTTTCTTT. This sequence encodes CASADRNTEAFF.

The genes are TRBV7-6 and TRBJ2-5; D may be TRBD1 or TRBD2 (5 bases each). The germline CDR1 and CDR2 sequences are SGHVS and FNYEAQ. This CDR3 contains 16 residues. V was pared by 3 bases and J by 3 bases, with 17 bases between. CDR3 in amino acids: CASSFLTGTREETQYF. The CDR3 DNA reads as TGTGCCAGCAGCTTCCTAACCGGGACCCGAGAAGAGACCCAGTACTTC.

This chain uses TRBV7-9 with TRBJ2-3; 11 positions match TRBD2. Germline lookup yields CDR1 SEHNR and CDR2 FQNEAQ (reference sequence). This CDR3 region has 15 residues. The ends lost 5 bases at V and 5 bases at J; junction bases unmatched: 6. CDR3 nucleotides: TGTGCCAGCAGCGCCGGGACTAGCGGAGGAGATACGCAGTATTTT. This gives the protein CASSAGTSGGDTQYF.

The gene calls are TRBV7-6 and TRBJ1-1, with D unclear. The germline V gene has CDR1 SGHVS and CDR2 FNYEAQ. Trimming took off 5 bases at V and 4 bases at J, with 11 bases between the two ends. This CDR3 is 13 amino acids long. The CDR3 DNA sequence: TGTGCCAGCAGCCCTAATCGGGCCACTGAAGCTTTCTTT. It is translated as CASSPNRATEAFF.

This clonotype has a handful of counts. The chain recombines TRBV6-5 with TRBJ2-3, with D possibly TRBD1 on 5 matching bases. Germline assignment: CDR1 MNHEY and CDR2 SVGAGI. This CDR3 contains 14 residues. The V end was cut by 0 bases, the J end by 6 bases, with 10 bases between. The CDR3 bases are TGTGCCAGCAGTTACTCGATAGGGGCGGATACGCAGTATTTT. Residues: CASSYSIGADTQYF.

This clonotype was picked up many times. The gene calls are TRBV7-2 and TRBJ2-5, with TRBD1 matching over 7 bases. V trimming: 11 bases; J trimming: 7 bases; junction bases outside the gene matches: 13. In germline, CDR1 is SGHTA, CDR2 FQGNSA. This CDR3 has 13 residues. The CDR3 is CASTTGRSATQYF. Here the CDR3 DNA reads TGTGCCTCCACGACAGGGCGGTCAGCGACCCAGTACTTC.

There are a few counts of this clonotype. J is TRBJ2-3 and V is TRBV6-2 or TRBV6-3; 7 bases align to TRBD1. There are 16 residues in the CDR3. V was pared by 8 bases and J by 3 bases, with 14 bases of the junction left unmatched. Per the germline V gene, CDR1 is MNHEY and CDR2 is SVGEGT. The CDR3 region is CASPRDSGGSTDTQYF. CDR3 coding DNA: TGTGCCAGCCCACGGGACAGTGGAGGTTCGACAGATACGCAGTATTTT.

The chain combines TRBV20-1 with TRBJ2-3; a weak D match, TRBD2 (7 bases). The germline V gene has CDR1 DFQATT and CDR2 SNEGSKA (reference sequence). The V and J ends lost 7 bases and 6 bases respectively, with 17 bases between them. The CDR3 length is 13 residues. The CDR3 DNA follows: TGCAGTGGGAGTGGCGGGGGCAGGGATACGCAGTATTTT. This encodes CSGSGGGRDTQYF.

This chain connects TRBV6-1 to TRBJ1-2, with D possibly matching TRBD1 (6 bases). V dropped 6 bases and J dropped 4 bases, with 12 bases sitting between them. Germline loops: CDR1 MNHNS, CDR2 SASEGT. The CDR3 spans 13 residues. CDR3: CASRDRDIYGYTF. CDR3 coding DNA: TGTGCCAGCAGGGACCGGGACATCTATGGCTACACCTTC.

The V and J genes are TRBV28 and TRBJ2-7; 9 bases line up with TRBD2. Germline CDR1 is MDHEN and CDR2 is SYDVKM. V trimming: 6 bases; J trimming: 2 bases; junction bases outside the gene matches: 8. The length of the CDR3 is 15 residues. CDR3 bases: TGTGCCAGCAGCCAGGCCAGCGGGGGGACCTACGAGCAGTACTTC. It is translated as CASSQASGGTYEQYF. Full variable domain (rest looked up from reference TRBV28 and TRBJ2-7): DVKVTQSSRYLVKRTGEKVFLECVQDMDHENMFWYRQDPGLGLRLIYFSYDVKMKEKGDIPEGYSVSREKKERFSLILESASTNQTSMYLCASSQASGGTYEQYFGPGTRLTVT.

V is TRBV5-1 and J is TRBJ1-1; TRBD1 matches 7 bases. V shed 4 bases, J shed 4 bases, and the junction held 16 bases outside the gene matches. The CDR3 spans 17 residues. CDR1 and CDR2 (germline): SGHRS, YFSETQ. DNA of the CDR3: TGCGCCAGCAGCGCACGACAGGGAAATCCCCTGGGCACTGAAGCTTTCTTT. Protein: CASSARQGNPLGTEAFF.

In this sample, this clonotype turned up a few times. CDR3 region: CASSQGGAAYGYTF. CDR3 sequence (DNA): TGTGCCAGCAGCCAGGGGGGGGCAGCCTATGGCTACACCTTC. The gene calls are TRBV7-9 and TRBJ1-2; 7 nucleotides align to TRBD1. This CDR3 contains 14 residues. Trimming at V came to 5 bases and at J to 4 bases, leaving 7 bases not matched to a gene. Germline V lookup: CDR1 SEHNR, CDR2 FQNEAQ (reference sequence). Full variable domain (remainder filled in from reference TRBV7-9 and TRBJ1-2): DTGVSQNPRHKITKRGQNVTFRCDPISEHNRLYWYRQTLGQGPEFLTYFQNEAQLEKSRLLSDRFSAERPKGSFSTLEIQRTEQGDSAMYLCASSQGGAAYGYTFGSGTRLTVV.

The chain recombines TRBV10-3 with TRBJ2-7; D gene ambiguous. The germline V gene encodes CDR1 ENHRY and CDR2 SYGVKD. V gave up 0 bases and J gave up 0 bases, with 3 bases separating them. The CDR3 covers 13 residues. CDR3 nucleotide sequence: TGTGCCATCAGTGAGTCGATCTCCTACGAGCAGTACTTC. It codes for CAISESISYEQYF.

The chain uses TRBV5-1 and TRBJ1-3, with 7 bases matching TRBD1. This CDR3 has 15 amino acids. CDR1 is SGHRS and CDR2 is YFSETQ in the germline V gene. With V trimmed by 4 bases and J by 1 base, 5 bases remained unmatched. CDR3 protein: CASSPAGGSGNTIYF. In DNA form, the CDR3 reads TGCGCCAGCAGCCCGGCAGGGGGGTCTGGAAACACCATATATTTT.

CDR3 loop: CASSQAWGRETQYF. The CDR3 DNA follows: TGTGCCAGCAGCCAAGCCTGGGGGCGGGAGACCCAGTACTTC. The gene calls are TRBV3-1 and TRBJ2-5, with D perhaps matching TRBD1 (6 bases). Germline lookup yields CDR1 LGHDT and CDR2 YNNKEL (reference sequence). V lost 1 base to trimming and J lost 5 bases, with 11 bases between them. The CDR3 totals 14 residues.

The rearrangement joins TRBV24-1 to TRBJ2-2; D might be TRBD1 (5 bases). The length of the CDR3 is 16 residues. Trimming left V 3 bases short and J 5 bases short, with 15 bases between. The germline V gene has CDR1 KGHDR and CDR2 SFDVKD. The CDR3 spells CATSDRFTDKTGELFF. CDR3 nucleotide sequence: TGTGCCACCAGTGATCGTTTCACGGACAAAACCGGGGAGCTGTTTTTT.

This chain links TRBV5-4 with TRBJ1-2; D is uncertain. The CDR3 is 12 amino acids. V was pared by 4 bases and J by 8 bases, with 12 bases between. Germline CDR1 SGHNT, CDR2 YYREEE (reference sequence). CDR3 amino acids: CASSPTGGGYTF. The CDR3 nucleotides read TGTGCCAGCAGCCCAACGGGTGGGGGCTACACCTTC.

This clonotype was counted only a few times. The chain links TRBV7-2 to TRBJ2-2; D is perhaps TRBD1 (6 bases). Trimming pared 10 bases from V and 5 bases from J, leaving 14 bases between. The germline CDR1 and CDR2 sequences are SGHTA and FQGNSA. The CDR3 is made up of 13 amino acids. The CDR3 reads CATSGVRTGELFF. CDR3 in DNA: TGTGCCACCTCAGGGGTTCGAACCGGGGAGCTGTTTTTT.

The chain is built from TRBV29-1 and TRBJ2-4, with D unresolved. V was trimmed by 8 bases and J by 5 bases, leaving 10 bases between them. Germline CDR1 is SQVTM and CDR2 is ANQGSEA. This CDR3 comprises 11 residues. CDR3 amino acids: CSLTSQNIQYF. DNA for the CDR3: TGCAGCCTGACGAGTCAAAACATTCAGTACTTC.

Comments on this clonotype: A much bigger clone sits one base away, suggesting this may be a read error. CDR3 region: CASRYKGSSYNEQFF. CDR3 sequence (DNA): TGTGCCAGCAGGTATAAGGGAAGCTCCTACAATGAGCAGTTCTTC. The rearrangement uses TRBV7-9 and TRBJ2-1, with D uncertain. Deletions cut 6 bases from V and 0 bases from J, with 12 bases between. The CDR3 totals 15 residues. In germline, CDR1 is SEHNR, CDR2 FQNEAQ (reference sequence).

The chain employs TRBV15 and TRBJ2-3, with TRBD1 as a possible D gene (5 bases). V lost 3 bases to trimming and J lost 6 bases, with 10 bases between them. The germline CDR1 and CDR2 sequences are LNHNV and YYDKDF (reference sequence). This CDR3 spans 13 amino acids. CDR3 amino acids: CATSSSKGDTQYF. CDR3 in DNA: TGTGCCACCAGCAGTTCCAAGGGGGATACGCAGTATTTT.

This clonotype was seen only a few times. The J gene is TRBJ2-7, the V gene TRBV7-2, with 10 bases fitting TRBD1. Germline lookup yields CDR1 SGHTA and CDR2 FQGNSA. CDR3 length: 15 residues. Trimming at V came to 5 bases and at J to 4 bases, leaving 8 bases not matched to a gene. Written as DNA, the CDR3 is TGTGCCAGCAGCCCCGCGGACAGGGGGGTATACGAGCAGTACTTC. Protein product: CASSPADRGVYEQYF.

CDR3 region: CASSLRTGQTTGELFF. DNA for the CDR3: TGTGCCAGCAGTCTACGGACAGGCCAGACCACCGGGGAGCTGTTTTTT. The chain recombines TRBV6-5 with TRBJ2-2; 7 bases fit TRBD1. The junction had 10 bases not matched to a gene; V was cut back by 5 bases and J by 4 bases. Germline V CDR1 and CDR2: MNHEY, SVGAGI. The CDR3 loop spans 16 amino acids.

This clonotype was seen more than once but under ten times. This chain links TRBV29-1 with TRBJ1-1; D is unclear. This CDR3 has 13 amino acids. Germline V gene sequence: CDR1 SQVTM, CDR2 ANQGSEA. The ends were cut back, 2 bases at V and 5 bases at J, with 12 bases in the middle. CDR3 sequence: CSVERSQRTEAFF. The CDR3 nucleotides are TGCAGCGTTGAACGCAGCCAAAGGACTGAAGCTTTCTTT.